The text below deals with one T cell receptor beta chain. Its antigen is not known. This sample is part of a study of T cell responses to AZD1222 COVID-19 vaccine. Study-level findings and limits: The study reported that nearly half of spike-specific TCRs target unmutated variant regions.

Generated by immunoSEQ multiplex PCR, the TCRdb table keeps only in-frame clones and is missing some. This table has around 140,000 clones, roughly 89% appearing once. The CDR3 sequence is 14 residues long. Looked up from germline, CDR1 is LGHNT and CDR2 is FRNRAP. Trimming left V 1 base short and J 1 base short, with 7 bases between. This TCR was sampled from an adult who received the AZD1222 COVID-19 vaccine. The material sequenced was peripheral blood, taken 28 days after the second AZD1222 dose. This chain links TRBV12-5 with TRBJ1-1; D remains ambiguous. In DNA, the CDR3 is TGTGCTAGTGGTTTGGGCTTACCGAACACTGAAGCTTTCTTT. Translation gives CASGLGLPNTEAFF.